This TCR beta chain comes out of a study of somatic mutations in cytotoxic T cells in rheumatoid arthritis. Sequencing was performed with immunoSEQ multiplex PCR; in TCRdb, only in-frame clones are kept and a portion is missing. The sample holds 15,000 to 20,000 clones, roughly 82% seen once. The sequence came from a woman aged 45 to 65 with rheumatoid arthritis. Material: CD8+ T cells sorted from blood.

CDR3 bases: TGTGCCAGCAGCCCTACTGGGGCCAACGTCCTGACTTTC. Protein sequence: CASSPTGANVLTF. V usage is TRBV7-8 and J usage is TRBJ2-6; D not certain. Trimming stripped 5 bases from V and 2 bases from J, with 4 bases between. The CDR3 runs to 13 residues. Germline loops: CDR1 SGHVS, CDR2 FQNEAQ.